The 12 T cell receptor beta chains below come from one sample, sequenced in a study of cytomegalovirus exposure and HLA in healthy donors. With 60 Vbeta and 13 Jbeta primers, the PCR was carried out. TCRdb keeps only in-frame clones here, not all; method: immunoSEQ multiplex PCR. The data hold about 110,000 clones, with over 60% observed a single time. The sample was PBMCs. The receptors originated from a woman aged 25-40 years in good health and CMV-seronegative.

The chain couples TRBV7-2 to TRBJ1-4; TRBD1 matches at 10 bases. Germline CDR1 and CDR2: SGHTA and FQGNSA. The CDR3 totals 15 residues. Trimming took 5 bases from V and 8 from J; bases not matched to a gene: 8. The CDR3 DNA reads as TGTGCCAGCAGCCCCGGCGGGACAGGGGACGAAAAACTGTTTTTT. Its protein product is CASSPGGTGDEKLFF.

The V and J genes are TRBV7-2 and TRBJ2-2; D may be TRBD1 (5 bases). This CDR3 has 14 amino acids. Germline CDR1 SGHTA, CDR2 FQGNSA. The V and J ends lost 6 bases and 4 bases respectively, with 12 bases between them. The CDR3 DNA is TGTGCCAGCAGTCTTACCAGGGCCACCGGGGAGCTGTTTTTT. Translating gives CASSLTRATGELFF.

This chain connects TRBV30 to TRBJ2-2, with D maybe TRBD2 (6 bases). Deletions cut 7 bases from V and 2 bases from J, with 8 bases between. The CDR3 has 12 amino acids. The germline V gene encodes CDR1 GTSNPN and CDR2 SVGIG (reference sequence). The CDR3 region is CASTSNTGELFF. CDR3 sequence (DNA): TGTGCCTCAACTAGCAACACCGGGGAGCTGTTTTTT.

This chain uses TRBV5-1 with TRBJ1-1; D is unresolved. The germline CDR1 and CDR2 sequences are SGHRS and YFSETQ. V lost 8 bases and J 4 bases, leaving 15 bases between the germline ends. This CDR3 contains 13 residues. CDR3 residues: CASETPGSTEAFF. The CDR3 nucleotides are TGCGCCAGTGAGACCCCCGGGAGCACTGAAGCTTTCTTT.

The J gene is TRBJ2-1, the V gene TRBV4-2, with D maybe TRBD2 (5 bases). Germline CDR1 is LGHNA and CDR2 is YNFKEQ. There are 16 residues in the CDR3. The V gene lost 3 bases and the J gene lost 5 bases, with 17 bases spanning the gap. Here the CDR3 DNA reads TGTGCCAGCAGCCATCTGATAGCGACTAAAGACAATGAGCAGTTCTTC. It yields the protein CASSHLIATKDNEQFF.

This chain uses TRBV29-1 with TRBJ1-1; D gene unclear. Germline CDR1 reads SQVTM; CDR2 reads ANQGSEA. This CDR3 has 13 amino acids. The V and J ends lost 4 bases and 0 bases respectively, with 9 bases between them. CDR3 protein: CSVVSPMNTEAFF. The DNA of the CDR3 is TGCAGCGTTGTATCCCCTATGAACACTGAAGCTTTCTTT.

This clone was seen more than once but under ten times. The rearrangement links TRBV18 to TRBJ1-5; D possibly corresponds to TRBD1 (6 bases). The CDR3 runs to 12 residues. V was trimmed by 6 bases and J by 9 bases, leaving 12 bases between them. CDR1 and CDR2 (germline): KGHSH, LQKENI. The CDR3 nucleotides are TGTGCCAGCTCTCAGGGGCCGAGGCCCCAGCATTTT. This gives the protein CASSQGPRPQHF.

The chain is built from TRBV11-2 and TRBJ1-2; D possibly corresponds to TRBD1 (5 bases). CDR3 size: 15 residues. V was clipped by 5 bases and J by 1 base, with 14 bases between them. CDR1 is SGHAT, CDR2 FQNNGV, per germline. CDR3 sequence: CASSPRRAHNYGYTF. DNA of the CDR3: TGTGCCAGCAGCCCCCGCAGGGCCCATAACTATGGCTACACCTTC.

The CDR3 nucleotides are TGTGCCAGCACCCGAGCGGGACCGTACAATGAGCAGTTCTTC. Amino acid sequence: CASTRAGPYNEQFF. This chain connects TRBV27 to TRBJ2-1, with 7 bases that match TRBD2. The germline V gene has CDR1 MNHEY and CDR2 SMNVEV (reference sequence). The trim removed 7 bases at V and 4 bases at J, leaving 7 bases unmatched. This CDR3 region has 14 residues.

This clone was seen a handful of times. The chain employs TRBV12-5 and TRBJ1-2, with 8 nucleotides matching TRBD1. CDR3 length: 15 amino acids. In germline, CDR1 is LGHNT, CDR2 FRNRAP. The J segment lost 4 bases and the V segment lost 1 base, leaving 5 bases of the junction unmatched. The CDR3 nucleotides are TGTGCTAGTGGTTTGGGGACAGGGTCGTTCTATGGCTACACCTTC. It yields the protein CASGLGTGSFYGYTF.

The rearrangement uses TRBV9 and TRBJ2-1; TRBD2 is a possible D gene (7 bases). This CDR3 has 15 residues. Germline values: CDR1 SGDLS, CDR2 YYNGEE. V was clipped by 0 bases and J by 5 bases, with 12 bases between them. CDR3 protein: CASSVARGGDNEQFF. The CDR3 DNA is TGTGCCAGCAGCGTAGCTAGAGGGGGGGACAATGAGCAGTTCTTC.

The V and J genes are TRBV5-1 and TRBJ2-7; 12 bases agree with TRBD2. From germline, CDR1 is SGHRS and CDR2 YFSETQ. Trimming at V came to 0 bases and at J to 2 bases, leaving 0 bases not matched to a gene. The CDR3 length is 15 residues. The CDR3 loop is CASSLGTSGTYEQYF. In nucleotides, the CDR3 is TGCGCCAGCAGCTTGGGGACTAGCGGGACCTACGAGCAGTACTTC.